This TCR beta chain was sequenced in a study of shared clonotypes between healthy human individuals. Note on this clone: Antigen: not known.

Study results and caveats: Memory subsets had estimated richness that was generally smaller than that of naive subsets. In contrast to clonotypes shared by all four donors, non-shared clonotypes had lower generation probabilities.

Nashville, Tennessee was home to all donors, who were Caucasian adults. CD45RA-negative memory and CD45RA+ naive subsets were split from the CD4+ cells. V shed 4 bases, J shed 6 bases, and the junction held 5 bases outside the gene matches. Germline V gene lookup returns CDR1 MGHRA and CDR2 YSYEKL. The CDR3 spans 16 residues. The repertoire was sequenced with immunoSEQ multiplex PCR; TCRdb's copy has only in-frame clones and lacks some. The table records a few million clones, over 85% of them present only once. This receptor was identified in a man between 18 and 35 years old in good health. Some clones in this sample may be carry-over from other donors' samples. This chain joins TRBV4-1 and TRBJ2-1; 14 nucleotides agree with TRBD2. Sequencing was carried out using naive CD4+ T cells from PBMCs. The sample's subset: CD45RA+ positively selected. The CDR3 sequence is CASSRAGTSGSNEQFF. CDR3 nucleotide sequence: TGCGCCAGCAGCCGAGCGGGGACTAGCGGGAGCAATGAGCAGTTCTTC.